The rows below give T cell receptor beta chains drawn from one sample of a study of blood T cell repertoires in COVID-19. Libraries were prepared by immunoSEQ multiplex PCR; TCRdb keeps only in-frame clonotypes and omits some of them. The table includes 200,000 or so clones, roughly 84% detected once. Sequencing was done on a sample of peripheral blood. These TCRs come from a woman aged 25 to 45 who had recovered from COVID-19. Each CDR3 is given without its conserved first and last residue. Each record gives: V gene, J gene, D gene, clone size, CDR3 protein. The D gene is left open where the match is weak. The size entry is marked missing in some rows and otherwise reads once, few, many or a size class.

TRBV18,TRBJ2-4,.,.,ASSPAWRYSEAKNIQY
TRBV24-1,TRBJ1-1,.,.,ATGDSQGTEAF
TRBV14,TRBJ1-4,TRBD1,.,ASSQRAGGIYEKLF
TRBV27,TRBJ2-7,.,.,ASSTTGTRPYEQY
TRBV13,TRBJ1-5,.,.,ASSSGVGPQPQH
TRBV20-1,TRBJ1-4,TRBD1,.,SASPRGDEKLF
TRBV7-9,TRBJ1-2,.,once,ASSLEHSSYYGYT
TRBV5-1,TRBJ2-7,TRBD2,.,ASSSVVAGGNYEQY
TRBV10-2,TRBJ2-7,.,.,ASSEFAAAYEQY
TRBV11-2,TRBJ2-1,TRBD2,.,ASSPRLYTSGRRNEQF
TRBV15,TRBJ1-2,.,many,ATSRDRQDYGYT
TRBV28,TRBJ2-5,TRBD2,.,ASSHLSGRSRETQY
TRBV28,TRBJ2-7,.,.,ATSPYPSEQY
TRBV7-3,TRBJ1-2,.,.,ASSTLLRAGYT
TRBV6-1,TRBJ2-5,.,.,ASSDLARRETQY
TRBV15,TRBJ2-1,TRBD2,.,ATSGGLAVYNEQF
TRBV28,TRBJ2-5,TRBD2,.,ASSWTSVGGTQY
TRBV2,TRBJ2-3,TRBD2,.,ASRKLASSTDTQY
TRBV7-9,TRBJ2-1,.,few,ASSSGTWDNSYNEQF
TRBV5-6,TRBJ1-1,.,.,ASSPMTWGVGTEAF
TRBV6-5,TRBJ2-7,TRBD2,.,ASRRTSGQTYEQY
TRBV5-4,TRBJ2-7,.,.,ASSLSTGREQY
TRBV7-3,TRBJ2-2,.,.,ASSLNSRTITGELF
TRBV7-7,TRBJ2-1,TRBD2,.,ASSPLSGGSHNEQF
TRBV5-1,TRBJ2-1,TRBD2,.,ASSPGTSDHNEQF
TRBV3-1/TRBV3-2,TRBJ2-1,TRBD2,.,ASSPPGLANNEQF
TRBV7-3,TRBJ1-6,TRBD1,.,ASSRGQGGSPLH
TRBV10-3,TRBJ2-5,TRBD2,.,AISVAGAETQY
TRBV5-1,TRBJ2-7,.,.,ASSWEQGYEQY
TRBV2,TRBJ1-1,.,many,ASSRDSLEAF
TRBV27,TRBJ1-2,TRBD1,.,ASSPRGSDYGYT
TRBV29-1,TRBJ2-1,.,.,SVKPPGTYNEQF
TRBV11-2,TRBJ1-1,.,once,ASSSVAGRPEAF
TRBV6-5,TRBJ1-2,TRBD1,.,ASKTGHFGYT
TRBV18,TRBJ2-3,TRBD2,.,ASSPRVYRTSISGDTQY
TRBV7-2,TRBJ2-7,TRBD2,.,ASSYDLAGLPY
TRBV9,TRBJ1-3,.,.,ASSASFYRGNTIY
TRBV28,TRBJ1-2,.,.,ASTPLNRARGYT
TRBV9,TRBJ2-7,TRBD1,.,ASSAPKDRPESGYEQY
TRBV25-1,TRBJ1-4,.,.,ASSRTRKKLF
TRBV7-8,TRBJ2-2,TRBD2,.,ASSPRDGLAGRRELF
TRBV9,TRBJ2-7,TRBD2,once,ASSGGLGPYEQY
TRBV6-5,TRBJ1-1,TRBD1,.,ASSYLDRGSGEAF
TRBV12-2,TRBJ2-3,.,.,ASRSLSAGNTDTQY
TRBV4-2,TRBJ2-7,.,.,ASSQDSPSYEQY
TRBV19,TRBJ2-5,.,.,ASSRERVGTQY
TRBV10-3,TRBJ1-4,.,.,AISAGEKLF
TRBV14,TRBJ2-3,.,.,ASSQRAASTDTQY
TRBV5-6,TRBJ2-7,.,.,ASSFRAGSYEQY
TRBV2,TRBJ2-5,.,.,ASSDPTAPD
TRBV7-9,TRBJ2-5,TRBD2,.,ASSLGGTSAEETQY
TRBV11-2,TRBJ2-1,TRBD2,once,ASSSTSGRAHNEQF